A selection of T cell receptor beta chains follows, all from one sample in a study of cytomegalovirus exposure and HLA in healthy donors. Libraries were prepared by immunoSEQ multiplex PCR; TCRdb keeps only in-frame clonotypes and omits some of them. The sample lists over 150,000 clones; roughly 80% were seen once. Sequencing was performed on PBMCs. These receptors were taken from a woman aged 25 to 45 in good health and CMV-seropositive. Both conserved end residues are part of each CDR3. D genes are given only for firm matches. A clone size is listed for some rows: how often the clone was seen (once, few, many), or a class if it is expanded.

v_call	j_call	d_call	clone_size	cdr3_nt	cdr3_aa
TRBV7-8	TRBJ1-6	NA	few	TGTGCCAGCAGCTTAACAGACCGCTATTCACCCCTCCACTTT	CASSLTDRYSPLHF
TRBV16	TRBJ1-5	TRBD1	NA	TGTGCCAGCAGCCAGACAGGGTATAGCAATCAGCCCCAGCATTTT	CASSQTGYSNQPQHF
TRBV4-3	TRBJ2-3	NA	NA	TGCGCCAGCAGCCAAGCACTTGGGAGTACTGGCACAGATACGCAGTATTTT	CASSQALGSTGTDTQYF
TRBV28	TRBJ1-3	NA	NA	TGTGCCAGCAGTCCCCCCGGGGAGGTCGCTGGAAACACCATATATTTT	CASSPPGEVAGNTIYF
TRBV2	TRBJ1-1	NA	NA	TGTGCCAGCAGGCCAGGGGACGCCAACACTGAAGCTTTCTTT	CASRPGDANTEAFF
TRBV7-2	TRBJ2-1	NA	once	TGTGCCAGCAGCTTAGCTAGCTCCTACAATGAGCAGTTCTTC	CASSLASSYNEQFF
TRBV7-2	TRBJ1-1	TRBD1	NA	TGTGCCAGCAGCTCTCGACAGGGATTAGACGCTTTCTTT	CASSSRQGLDAFF
TRBV10-3	TRBJ1-2	NA	NA	TGTGCCATCAGTGACCCCGAAAGCGGCTACACCTTC	CAISDPESGYTF
TRBV5-6	TRBJ1-4	NA	NA	TGTGCCAGCAGCTTGGTCAGGAGGTCAAAACTGTTTTTT	CASSLVRRSKLFF
TRBV5-1	TRBJ2-3	TRBD2	NA	TGCGCCAGCAGCTCGAAGCGGGGGCCCACAGATACGCAGTATTTT	CASSSKRGPTDTQYF
TRBV18	TRBJ2-2	TRBD1	NA	TGTGCCAGTTCACCAGCCGGACAGGGGGCAGGCGGGGAGCTGTTTTTT	CASSPAGQGAGGELFF
TRBV6-1	TRBJ1-3	TRBD1	NA	TGTGCCAGCAGAGAATCAAGGGGGCTTTCTGGAAACACCATATATTTT	CASRESRGLSGNTIYF
TRBV6-5	TRBJ1-5	NA	NA	TGTGCCAGCAGAATGCCCGGGCAGCCCCAGCATTTT	CASRMPGQPQHF
TRBV29-1	TRBJ2-2	TRBD1	once	TGCAGCGGCTCAGGGGGCTTGGGCGGGGAGCTGTTTTTT	CSGSGGLGGELFF
TRBV10-3	TRBJ2-2	NA	NA	TGTGCCATCAGTGAGTCGAAATTAAAGAGGCAGGGGTACACCGGGGAGCTGTTTTTT	CAISESKLKRQGYTGELFF
TRBV30	TRBJ1-1	TRBD1	NA	TGTGCCTGGAACAGGGGCACTGAAGCTTTCTTT	CAWNRGTEAFF
TRBV30	TRBJ2-7	NA	NA	TGTGCCTGGAGTGCAAAGGGGCTAGTATCCTACGAGCAGTACTTC	CAWSAKGLVSYEQYF
TRBV7-9	TRBJ1-3	TRBD1	NA	TGTGCCAGCAGCTCGACAGGGGCCGTGGCAAGCCCTAAACTAAACACCATATATTTT	CASSSTGAVASPKLNTIYF
TRBV7-2	TRBJ1-2	NA	NA	TGTGCCAGCAGCCCGTTGACAGGCCTCTATGGCTACACCTTC	CASSPLTGLYGYTF
TRBV2	TRBJ1-5	NA	NA	TGTGCCAGCAGTGGGGAGATGGGTCAGCCCCAGCATTTT	CASSGEMGQPQHF
TRBV7-9	TRBJ1-1	NA	NA	TGTGCCAGCAGCCACGAGACAGGAACGAACACTGAAGCTTTCTTT	CASSHETGTNTEAFF
TRBV7-3	TRBJ2-7	NA	NA	TGTGCCAGCAGCTTTACCGGGGGGCTCGACGAGCAGTACTTC	CASSFTGGLDEQYF
TRBV10-3	TRBJ2-3	TRBD2	NA	TGTGCCATCAGTCAGGAACGCGGGGGTACAGATACGCAGTATTTT	CAISQERGGTDTQYF
TRBV29-1	TRBJ1-2	NA	NA	TGCAGCGTCGGACAGAACTATGGCTACACCTTC	CSVGQNYGYTF
TRBV6-1	TRBJ2-7	TRBD1	NA	TGTGCCAGCAGGCCGGGACAGGAGTATAAGCAGTACTTC	CASRPGQEYKQYF
TRBV9	TRBJ2-2	TRBD2	NA	TGTGCCAGCAGCGTGGGTAGCGGGGGGTTAAACACCGGGGAGCTGTTTTTT	CASSVGSGGLNTGELFF
TRBV7-2	TRBJ2-3	TRBD2	NA	TGTGCCAGCAGCCCACGCGGAGGGGGGGGGACTAGCGGGGATACGCAGTATTTT	CASSPRGGGGTSGDTQYF
TRBV2	TRBJ2-5	TRBD2	once	TGTGCCAGCAGGAGGGACTATGAGACCCAGTACTTC	CASRRDYETQYF
TRBV6-1	TRBJ1-5	NA	NA	TGTGCCAGCAGTGGGGACATGAGCAATCAGCCCCAGCATTTT	CASSGDMSNQPQHF
TRBV2	TRBJ1-5	NA	NA	TGTGCCAGCACCGAAGGAGGATATAGCAATCAGCCCCAGCATTTT	CASTEGGYSNQPQHF
TRBV5-1	TRBJ1-3	TRBD1	NA	TGCGCCAGCAGCTTGACAGGGGCTGGAAACACCATATATTTT	CASSLTGAGNTIYF
TRBV2	TRBJ2-7	TRBD1	NA	TGTGCCAGCAGTGAAGAAGAAAACAGGGGGCAGGACTACGAGCAGTACTTC	CASSEEENRGQDYEQYF
TRBV14	TRBJ1-4	NA	NA	TGTGCCAGCAGGCGGGGGCCTAATGAAAAACTGTTTTTT	CASRRGPNEKLFF
TRBV4-2	TRBJ2-7	TRBD1	NA	TGTGCCAGCAGCCAGGACCGGGACAGGGGCACCTACGAGCAGTACTTC	CASSQDRDRGTYEQYF